What follows is one T cell receptor (beta chain) and its context. It has no known antigen specificity. A much larger clonotype is one base distant, so this may be a read error. As encoded in the germline V gene (reference sequence), CDR1 is DFQATT while CDR2 is SNEGSKA. The CDR3 runs 13 amino acids, cysteine and phenylalanine included. The sequence is cut down to CDR3 DNA, 39 bases in frame from base 1. A distance of 14 bases separates the germline ends of V and J, which lose 6 bases and 3 bases respectively. Receptors were amplified or captured by RT-PCR. Instrument on record: Illumina HiSeq 2500. TCRdb trimmed public reads at Q25 via fastp, called clones via MiXCR and kept in-frame beta chains. Identical CDR3 proteins give one entry, which carries the most common genes and DNA. For this sample there are 500,000 to 550,000 distinct CDR3 sequences; under 30% appear just once. The ten largest clones take up 2.8% of the sample.

These data originate in a study of response to subunit inactivated influenza vaccine listed by TCRdb under 2018. For the study in its entirety: Deep quantitative T cell receptor repertoire profiling was used in the study to track responses to a trivalent subunit inactivated influenza vaccine.

Results and caveats for the whole study, not just this receptor: The authors suggested that each seasonal influenza vaccination may recruit only a limited number of new T cells.

The same specimen was also included in a second study, on T cells expressing NK-cell markers. Drawing on the second study: 5'RACE template switching, by which a universal primer site and unique molecular identifiers were added, was used to make TCR beta cDNA libraries. In sorted CD3+CD56+NKG2C+, CD3+CD56+NKG2C- and CD3+CD56-NKG2C+ T-cell subsets from 8 or 9 donors, TCR beta-chain repertoires were profiled. Of the eight sequenced donors, seven were found to be HCMV-seropositive and one was found to be HCMV-seronegative. To restrict sorting to alphabetaTCR-expressing T cells, an anti-gammadeltaTCR antibody was added in several experiments. In roughly six donors, the dominant CD3+CD56+NKG2C+ clonotypes ranked among the top 10 CD8+ clonotypes, making up roughly 1.0-7.0% of CD8+ T cells. Those dominant clonotypes were again the most abundant among CD3+CD56-NKG2C+ cells in a handful of donors, at roughly 25-65%. Whether the expanded NKG2C-expressing T cell clones were specific for HCMV antigens remained unclear. The eight sequenced donors were randomly selected healthy volunteers, three men and five women. A commercial ELISA kit detecting HCMV-specific IgG in serum was used to determine HCMV serostatus. Peripheral blood mononuclear cells were isolated from blood by Ficoll density gradient centrifugation. Using Miltenyi isolation kits, CD4+ and CD8+ T cells were isolated from PBMC through magnetic immunoseparation. Synthesis of cDNA was primed from the TCR beta constant segment and was followed by two consecutive PCR amplification steps. The libraries were sequenced on Illumina HiSeq 2000/2500, MiSeq or NextSeq, producing 2 x 150 bp reads. Reads were demultiplexed and grouped by UMI with MIGEC, and clonotypes were assembled and quantified with MiTCR. To exclude erroneous sequences, only TCR cDNA sequences supported by at least two reads were retained. The tcR package was used for downstream repertoire analysis, and clonotypes were matched across fractions by CDR3 nucleotide sequence plus V segment. VDJmatch was used to annotate antigen specificity against VDJdb, with one amino acid substitution in CDR3 allowed.

The chain links TRBV20-1 with TRBJ1-1; the D segment could be TRBD1, given 6 matching bases. This TCR was recovered from a man between 45 and 60 years old who received an inactivated influenza vaccine. Donor details come from another sample of the same person, matched by shared clones. Source: CD4+ T cells sorted from PBMCs, taken 11 to 12 days after vaccination. The nucleotides are TGCAGTGCGGCGGACAGCTTGGACACTGAAGCTTTCTTT. This sequence encodes CSAADSLDTEAFF.